This is a list of T cell receptor beta chains from one sample in a study of T cell responses to AZD1222 COVID-19 vaccine. Profiled with immunoSEQ multiplex PCR; TCRdb holds only in-frame clones, not every one. The table lists some 110,000 clones, 89% of them singletons. The sample here was peripheral blood, taken 28 days after the second AZD1222 dose. The receptors here all came from an adult who received the AZD1222 COVID-19 vaccine. Each CDR3 is given with its conserved first and last residue. Fields, in order: D gene, V gene, J gene, clone size, CDR3 DNA, CDR3 protein. D genes are given only for firm matches. The size of a clone is reported for some rows only, either as once, few or many, or as a class for expanded clones.

-,TRBV19,TRBJ2-6,-,TGTGCCAGTACCCCGAGGGGATCTGGGGCCAACGTCCTGACTTTC,CASTPRGSGANVLTF
TRBD1,TRBV11-2,TRBJ1-3,-,TGTGCCAGCAGCCCGGCGGCAGGGGGAGGAAACACCATATATTTT,CASSPAAGGGNTIYF
TRBD1,TRBV9,TRBJ2-2,-,TGTGCCAGCAGCCCGGACAGGGGGGCAGCCTGGACCGGGGAGCTGTTTTTT,CASSPDRGAAWTGELFF
TRBD1,TRBV7-9,TRBJ2-2,-,TGTGCCAGCAGCTGGGCAGGGGGCATCGGCGGGGAGCTGTTTTTT,CASSWAGGIGGELFF
-,TRBV5-1,TRBJ2-6,few,TGCGCCAGCAGCTCCACCGGGCTCTCGAACGTCCTGACTTTC,CASSSTGLSNVLTF
-,TRBV28,TRBJ1-2,-,TGTGCCAGCAACCTCCCAGGGGTGAACTATGGCTACACCTTC,CASNLPGVNYGYTF
TRBD1,TRBV2,TRBJ1-2,-,TGTGCCAGCAGTGAGTGGACAGGTACTAACTATGGCTACACCTTC,CASSEWTGTNYGYTF
-,TRBV10-3,TRBJ1-1,-,TGTGCCATCAGAGATACCCCTTTTCTTGAAGCTTTCTTT,CAIRDTPFLEAFF
-,TRBV12-3/TRBV12-4,TRBJ2-7,-,TGTGCCACCGCGGAGGGGAAAAGGCAGTACTTC,CATAEGKRQYF
-,TRBV11-1,TRBJ1-5,-,TGTGCCAGCAGCTTAGGACAGTATAGCAATCAGCCCCAGCATTTT,CASSLGQYSNQPQHF
-,TRBV7-5,TRBJ2-7,-,TGTGTCAGAAGCTTAAAAATAAGGACTAGCGGGAGGGTCTTCCTCAGCTCCTACGAGCAGTACTTC,CVRSLKIRTSGRVFLSSYEQYF
TRBD1,TRBV6-5,TRBJ1-1,-,TGTGCCAGCAGTTACTCAAGGACAGGGGGCGCGGCTTTCTTT,CASSYSRTGGAAFF
-,TRBV28,TRBJ1-3,-,TGTGCCAGCAGGGGGATTGGGGTGGGCTCTGGAAACACCATATATTTT,CASRGIGVGSGNTIYF
-,TRBV24-1,TRBJ2-1,-,TGTGCCACCAGTGACCTCGGACGGGGGAATGAGCAGTTCTTC,CATSDLGRGNEQFF
-,TRBV11-1,TRBJ1-1,-,TGTGCCAGCAGCACTAATACAGGGCTGGGATCAGCTTTCTTT,CASSTNTGLGSAFF
-,TRBV29-1,TRBJ2-7,-,TGCAGCGTTCTCCAGCGGCACTCCTACGAGCAGTACTTC,CSVLQRHSYEQYF
TRBD1,TRBV7-9,TRBJ1-4,-,TGTGCCAGCAGCTTAGTCAGGGGGACAATATCAAATGAAAAACTGTTTTTT,CASSLVRGTISNEKLFF
-,TRBV14,TRBJ2-5,-,TGTGCCAGCAGCCGGTGGGGGGCCGAATTACAAGAGACCCAGTACTTC,CASSRWGAELQETQYF
-,TRBV27,TRBJ2-7,-,TGTGCCAGCAGCCTACGTAGAGGAGGGACCGAGCAGTACTTC,CASSLRRGGTEQYF
TRBD2,TRBV28,TRBJ2-5,-,TGTGCCAGTATTGACGTGACTAGCGGGTCGGAGACCCAGTACTTC,CASIDVTSGSETQYF
-,TRBV18,TRBJ2-3,-,TGTGCCAGCTCACTCAGGGAAATCACAGATACGCAGTATTTT,CASSLREITDTQYF
-,TRBV14,TRBJ2-5,-,TGTGCCAGCAGCCAAGGGACCCAGGGGGGGACCCAGTACTTC,CASSQGTQGGTQYF
-,TRBV6-6,TRBJ2-5,few,TGTGCCAGCAATCGTGGAGTGGGGGAGACCCAGTACTTC,CASNRGVGETQYF
TRBD2,TRBV7-2,TRBJ2-7,-,TGTGCCAGCAGCCGGACAGGGCGGACTAGCGGGAGAAACGAGCAGTACTTC,CASSRTGRTSGRNEQYF
-,TRBV7-9,TRBJ2-7,-,TGTGCCAGCAGCTTAGGTGGGGCAGGGGGGTGGAACGAGCAGTACTTC,CASSLGGAGGWNEQYF
-,TRBV28,TRBJ1-4,-,TGTGCCAGCAGTTTATCGGTAACTGGGAAACTGTTTTTT,CASSLSVTGKLFF
-,TRBV5-4,TRBJ1-5,-,TGTGCCAGCAGTCTAGACAGAAATCAGCCCCAGCATTTT,CASSLDRNQPQHF
-,TRBV30,TRBJ2-1,-,TGTGCCTGGAGTGTACTGGGTCTCAGCTCCTACAATGAGCAGTTCTTC,CAWSVLGLSSYNEQFF
-,TRBV7-2,TRBJ1-1,-,TGTGCCAGCAGCTTAGACGGGGGTCGGGGCACTGAAGCTTTCTTT,CASSLDGGRGTEAFF
-,TRBV19,TRBJ1-2,once,TGTGCCAGTAGAACCGCTCCGGCGGGTAGCTATGGCTACACCTTC,CASRTAPAGSYGYTF